Only one count was recorded for the clone carrying this T cell receptor beta chain. What it binds is unknown. The data stem from a study of long-term antiretroviral therapy in people with HIV. Study results and caveats: Clones expanded before ART dominated the repertoire at all time points.

Running of the v3.0 immunoSEQ assay took place at survey level. Method: immunoSEQ multiplex PCR; TCRdb's copy keeps in-frame clones and lacks some. Of more than 35,000 clones in the sample, roughly 90% are singletons; the top ten hold about 4%. Germline values: CDR1 KGHSH, CDR2 LQKENI. CDR3 length equals 17 residues. Trimming removed 2 bases from V and 1 base from J; junction bases left unmatched: 5. Sequences were derived from unsorted PBMCs, sampled just before starting antiretroviral therapy. The receptor was isolated from a woman aged 18-35 years with HIV. The chain joins TRBV18 to TRBJ2-7, with 13 bases lining up with TRBD2. The CDR3 sequence is CASSPRAGLAGSYEQYF. CDR3 DNA: TGTGCCAGCTCACCAAGAGCGGGACTAGCGGGGTCCTACGAGCAGTACTTC.